This TCR beta chain was sequenced in a study of blood T cell repertoires in COVID-19. The CDR3 contains 15 residues. The V end was cut by 4 bases, the J end by 0 bases, with 11 bases between. Germline-derived CDR1 and CDR2 are SGDLS and YYNGEE. This clone appeared a few times. Data came from immunoSEQ multiplex PCR; TCRdb stores just in-frame clones and leaves some out. Among a few hundred thousand clones listed, about 82% were seen once. Sequencing used peripheral blood. The V and J genes are TRBV9 and TRBJ1-3, with D perhaps matching TRBD1 (5 bases). This clonotype originated in a man older than 75 with acute or convalescent COVID-19. CDR3 coding DNA: TGTGCCAGCAGCTTGGGGCCCGACTCTGGAAACACCATATATTTT. Translation: CASSLGPDSGNTIYF. The entire variable domain, with the rest obtained from reference TRBV9 and TRBJ1-3, is as follows: DSGVTQTPKHLITATGQRVTLRCSPRSGDLSVYWYQQSLDQGLQFLIQYYNGEERAKGNILERFSAQQFPDLHSELNLSSLELGDSALYFCASSLGPDSGNTIYFGEGSWLTVV.